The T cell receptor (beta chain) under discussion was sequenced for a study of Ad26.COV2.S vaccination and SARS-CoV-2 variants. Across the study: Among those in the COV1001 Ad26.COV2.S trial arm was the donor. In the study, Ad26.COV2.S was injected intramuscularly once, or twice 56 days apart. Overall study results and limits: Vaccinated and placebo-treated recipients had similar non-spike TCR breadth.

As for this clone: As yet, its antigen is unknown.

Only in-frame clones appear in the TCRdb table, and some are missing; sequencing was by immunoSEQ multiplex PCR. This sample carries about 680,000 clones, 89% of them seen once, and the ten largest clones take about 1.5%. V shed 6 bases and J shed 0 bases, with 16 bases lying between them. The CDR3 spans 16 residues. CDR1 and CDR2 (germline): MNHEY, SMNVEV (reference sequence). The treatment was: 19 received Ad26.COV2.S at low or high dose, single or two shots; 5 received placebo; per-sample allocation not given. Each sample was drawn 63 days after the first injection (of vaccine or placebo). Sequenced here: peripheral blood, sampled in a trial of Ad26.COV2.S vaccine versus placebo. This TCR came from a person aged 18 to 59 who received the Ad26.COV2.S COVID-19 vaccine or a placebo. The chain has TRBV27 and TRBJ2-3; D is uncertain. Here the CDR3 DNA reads TGTGCCAGCAGGCCGAGAGACATATCTAGCACAGATACGCAGTATTTT. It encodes CASRPRDISSTDTQYF.